Detailed here is one T cell receptor (beta chain). The target antigen is unknown. This CDR3 is 16 amino acids long. J was trimmed by 2 bases and V by 5 bases; bases with no gene match: 6. Per the germline V gene, CDR1 is SEHNR and CDR2 is FQNEAQ (reference sequence). Mixed chimerism was transient after nonmyeloablative marrow transplants from related graft donors. Using immunoSEQ multiplex PCR, the repertoire was profiled, and TCRdb retains in-frame clones only, with some absent. The data show about 64,000 clones, 70% to 90% seen once. The sample comes from a study of Tregs in tolerant kidney transplant recipients. Broader study findings: In tolerant patients, donor-specific Tregs outgrew total Tregs, suggesting antigen-driven expansion. For some patients, primers changed over time, blocking nucleotide-level comparison. Activated donor B cell expansion appeared to reveal the most relevant donor-specific TCRbeta repertoire.

This TCR came from a human patient who received a combined kidney and bone marrow transplant. Among the T cells, some may be from the graft donor. The chain employs TRBV7-9 and TRBJ1-2; TRBD1 aligns across 12 bases. The starting material was CD4+ T cells from blood (PBMCs), obtained 6 months after the transplant. The CDR3 nucleotides are TGTGCCAGCAGCGAAGGGACAGGGGGCGTAAACTATGGCTACACCTTC. Translating gives CASSEGTGGVNYGYTF.